Listed below are T cell receptor beta chains from one sample, sequenced in a study of CD8+ T cells in alopecia areata. TCRdb's table, derived via immunoSEQ multiplex PCR, lists solely in-frame clones and lacks some. The sample has 150,000 to 200,000 clones, around 64% seen once. Sample: CD4+ T cells sorted from blood, taken around week 50, from a patient treated with tofacitinib. These TCRs come from a human donor with alopecia areata. Both conserved end residues are part of each CDR3. D genes are given only for firm matches. Part of the rows lack a size; the others show once, few, many or a class for expanded clones.

v_gene	j_gene	d_gene	abundance	CDR3nt	CDR3aa
TRBV7-2	TRBJ1-2	TRBD1	once	TGTGCCAGCAGCTTAGACACCGGGACAGGAGATGGCTACACCTTC	CASSLDTGTGDGYTF
TRBV20-1	TRBJ2-7	-	-	TGCAGTGCTAGTCGAGGGTACGAGCAGTACTTC	CSASRGYEQYF
TRBV5-1	TRBJ1-6	TRBD1	-	TGCGCCAGCAGCCAACGTCAGGGGGCGAGCTCCTATAATTCACCCCTCCACTTT	CASSQRQGASSYNSPLHF
TRBV30	TRBJ2-7	TRBD1	-	TGTGCCTGGAGTGTGGGACAGGGAGTCGAGCAGTACTTC	CAWSVGQGVEQYF
TRBV9	TRBJ2-5	-	-	TGTGCCAGCAGCGTGCAGGACGGGTACCAAGAGACCCAGTACTTC	CASSVQDGYQETQYF
TRBV29-1	TRBJ1-1	-	-	TGCAGCGTTGCGGGGCGCGGTGCGAACACTGAAGCTTTCTTT	CSVAGRGANTEAFF
TRBV6-6	TRBJ2-3	-	few	TGTGCCAGCAGTCAACAGGGTCCCTCCTCAGATACGCAGTATTTT	CASSQQGPSSDTQYF
TRBV5-1	TRBJ1-6	-	many	TGCGCCAGCAGCATGAACAATTCACCCCTCCACTTT	CASSMNNSPLHF
TRBV30	TRBJ2-3	-	-	TGTGCCTGGAGGAGGCTCCCACCCGGAGATACGCAGTATTTT	CAWRRLPPGDTQYF
TRBV29-1	TRBJ1-1	-	-	TGCAGCTTTGGTCGAGGGATGTTCACTGAAGCTTTCTTT	CSFGRGMFTEAFF
TRBV19	TRBJ2-6	-	few	TGTGCCGGATCTTCGGGCAGGGCGTCCTTTGGGGCCAACGTCCTGACTTTC	CAGSSGRASFGANVLTF